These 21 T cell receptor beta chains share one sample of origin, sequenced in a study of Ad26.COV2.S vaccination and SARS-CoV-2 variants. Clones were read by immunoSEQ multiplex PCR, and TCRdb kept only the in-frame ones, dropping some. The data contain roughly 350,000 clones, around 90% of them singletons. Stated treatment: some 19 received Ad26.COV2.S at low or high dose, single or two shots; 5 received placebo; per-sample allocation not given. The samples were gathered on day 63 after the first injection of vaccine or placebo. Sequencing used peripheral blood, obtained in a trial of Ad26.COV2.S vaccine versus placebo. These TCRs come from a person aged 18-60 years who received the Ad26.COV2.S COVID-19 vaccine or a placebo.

CDR3 DNA: TGTGCCACCCGCCGAGAGACCGGCTCCTACAATGAGCAGTTCTTC. Its protein product is CATRRETGSYNEQFF. The V call is TRBV15, the J call TRBJ2-1; no reliable D call. The germline V and J ends were trimmed by 8 bases and 0 bases, with 14 bases remaining between them. The CDR3 is 15 amino acids. CDR1 and CDR2 from the germline V gene are LNHNV and YYDKDF (reference sequence).

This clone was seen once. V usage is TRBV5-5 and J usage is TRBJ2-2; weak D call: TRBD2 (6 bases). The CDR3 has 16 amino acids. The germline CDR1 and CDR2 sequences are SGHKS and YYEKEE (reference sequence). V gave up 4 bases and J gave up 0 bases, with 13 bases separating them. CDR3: CASSPGLAPNTGELFF. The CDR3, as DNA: TGTGCCAGCAGCCCGGGACTGGCTCCGAACACCGGGGAGCTGTTTTTT. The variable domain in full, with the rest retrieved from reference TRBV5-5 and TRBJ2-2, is DAGVTQSPTHLIKTRGQQVTLRCSPISGHKSVSWYQQVLGQGPQFIFQYYEKEERGRGNFPDRFSARQFPNYSSELNVNALLLGDSALYLCASSPGLAPNTGELFFGEGSRLTVL.

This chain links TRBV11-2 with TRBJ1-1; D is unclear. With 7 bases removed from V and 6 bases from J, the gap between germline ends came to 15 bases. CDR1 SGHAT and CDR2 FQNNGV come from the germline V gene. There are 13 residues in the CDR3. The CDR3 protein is CASTGLGRPEAFF. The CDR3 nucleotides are TGTGCCAGCACGGGTCTCGGTCGACCTGAAGCTTTCTTT.

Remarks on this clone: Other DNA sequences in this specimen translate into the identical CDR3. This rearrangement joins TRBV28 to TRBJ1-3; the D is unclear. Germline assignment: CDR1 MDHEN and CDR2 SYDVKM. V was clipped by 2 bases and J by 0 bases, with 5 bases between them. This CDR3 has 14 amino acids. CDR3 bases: TGTGCCAGCAGTTTAGGGAGCTCTGGAAACACCATATATTTT. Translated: CASSLGSSGNTIYF. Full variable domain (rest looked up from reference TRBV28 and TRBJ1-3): DVKVTQSSRYLVKRTGEKVFLECVQDMDHENMFWYRQDPGLGLRLIYFSYDVKMKEKGDIPEGYSVSREKKERFSLILESASTNQTSMYLCASSLGSSGNTIYFGEGSWLTVV.

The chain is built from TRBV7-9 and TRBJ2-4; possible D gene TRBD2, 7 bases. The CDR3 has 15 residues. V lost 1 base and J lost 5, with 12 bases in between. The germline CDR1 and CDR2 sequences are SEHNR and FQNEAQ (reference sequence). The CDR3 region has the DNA TGTGCCAGCAGCTTAGTCGACGGGGGGCAAAACATTCAGTACTTC. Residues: CASSLVDGGQNIQYF.

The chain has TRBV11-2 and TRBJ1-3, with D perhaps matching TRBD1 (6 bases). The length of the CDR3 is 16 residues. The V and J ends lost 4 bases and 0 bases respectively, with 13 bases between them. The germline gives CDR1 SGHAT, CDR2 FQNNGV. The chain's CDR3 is CASSSGGANSGNTIYF. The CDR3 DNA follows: TGTGCCAGCAGCTCTGGGGGGGCCAACTCTGGAAACACCATATATTTT.

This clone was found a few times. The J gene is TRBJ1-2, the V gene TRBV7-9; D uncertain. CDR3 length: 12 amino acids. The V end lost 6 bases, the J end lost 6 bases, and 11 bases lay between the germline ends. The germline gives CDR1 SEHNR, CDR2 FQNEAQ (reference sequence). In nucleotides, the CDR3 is TGTGCCAGCAGAGGGAGCCCGCATGGCTACACCTTC. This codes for CASRGSPHGYTF. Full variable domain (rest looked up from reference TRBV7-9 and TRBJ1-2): DTGVSQNPRHKITKRGQNVTFRCDPISEHNRLYWYRQTLGQGPEFLTYFQNEAQLEKSRLLSDRFSAERPKGSFSTLEIQRTEQGDSAMYLCASRGSPHGYTFGSGTRLTVV.

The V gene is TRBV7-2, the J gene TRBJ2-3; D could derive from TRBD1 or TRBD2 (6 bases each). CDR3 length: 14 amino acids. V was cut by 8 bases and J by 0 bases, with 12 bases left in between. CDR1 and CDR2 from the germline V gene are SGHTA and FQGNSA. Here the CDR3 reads CASLTGGSTDTQYF. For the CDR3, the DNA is TGTGCCAGCCTGACAGGAGGGAGCACAGATACGCAGTATTTT.

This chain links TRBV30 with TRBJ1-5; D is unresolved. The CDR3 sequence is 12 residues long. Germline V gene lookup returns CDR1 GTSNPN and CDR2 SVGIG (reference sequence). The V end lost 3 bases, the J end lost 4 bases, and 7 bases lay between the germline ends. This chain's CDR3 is CAWSHGNQPQHF. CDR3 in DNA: TGTGCCTGGAGCCACGGGAATCAGCCCCAGCATTTT.

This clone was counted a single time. The DNA of the CDR3 is TGTGCCAGCAGTATTCGGATAGCGGGAGCATGGACCGGGGAGCTGTTTTTT. Its translation: CASSIRIAGAWTGELFF. The chain links TRBV27 to TRBJ2-2; 9 bases agree with TRBD2. The trim removed 5 bases at V and 5 bases at J, leaving 12 bases unmatched. CDR3 length equals 17 residues. Germline CDR1 reads MNHEY; CDR2 reads SMNVEV (reference sequence).

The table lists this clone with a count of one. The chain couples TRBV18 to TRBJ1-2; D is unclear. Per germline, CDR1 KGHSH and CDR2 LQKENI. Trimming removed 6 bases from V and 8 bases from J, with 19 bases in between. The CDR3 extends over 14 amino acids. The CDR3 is CASSPPGRVDGYTF. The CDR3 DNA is TGTGCCAGCTCCCCCCCGGGAAGGGTAGACGGCTACACCTTC.

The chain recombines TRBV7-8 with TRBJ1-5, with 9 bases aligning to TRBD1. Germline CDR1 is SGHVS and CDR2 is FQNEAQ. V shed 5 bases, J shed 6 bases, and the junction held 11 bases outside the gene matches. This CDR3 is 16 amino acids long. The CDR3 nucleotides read TGTGCCAGCAGCCTACCCGGGACAGGGATAGGTCAGCCCCAGCATTTT. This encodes CASSLPGTGIGQPQHF. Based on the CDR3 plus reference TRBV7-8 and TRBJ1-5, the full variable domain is GAGVSQSPRYKVAKRGQDVALRCDPISGHVSLFWYQQALGQGPEFLTYFQNEAQLDKSGLPSDRFFAERPEGSVSTLKIQRTQQEDSAVYLCASSLPGTGIGQPQHFGDGTRLSIL.

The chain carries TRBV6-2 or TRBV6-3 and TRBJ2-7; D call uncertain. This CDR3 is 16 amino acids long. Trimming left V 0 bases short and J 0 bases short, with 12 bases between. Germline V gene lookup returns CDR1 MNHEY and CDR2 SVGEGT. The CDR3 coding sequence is TGTGCCAGCAGTTACTCGCGTCTGGTGGGCTCCTACGAGCAGTACTTC. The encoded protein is CASSYSRLVGSYEQYF.

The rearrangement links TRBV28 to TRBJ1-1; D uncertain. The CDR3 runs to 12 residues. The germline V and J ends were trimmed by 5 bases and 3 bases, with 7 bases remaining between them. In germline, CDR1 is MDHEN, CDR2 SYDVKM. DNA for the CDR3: TGTGCCAGCAGTGTAGCTTACACTGAAGCTTTCTTT. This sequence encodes CASSVAYTEAFF.

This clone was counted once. The CDR3 nucleotides read TGTGCCAGCAGCCCCGGGACTGCCGGGGAGCTGTTTTTT. Translated: CASSPGTAGELFF. The J gene is TRBJ2-2, the V gene TRBV6-5; D may be TRBD2 (6 bases). Per the germline V gene, CDR1 is MNHEY and CDR2 is SVGAGI. Trimming took 6 bases from V and 6 from J, leaving 11 bases between them. The CDR3 contains 13 residues.

CDR3 loop: CASSPLSRNYNSPLHF. The DNA of the CDR3 is TGTGCCAGCTCACCACTTTCCAGGAACTATAATTCACCCCTCCACTTT. The J gene is TRBJ1-6, the V gene TRBV18; D is ambiguous. There are 16 residues in the CDR3. The germline gives CDR1 KGHSH, CDR2 LQKENI. The V end was cut by 1 base, the J end by 3 bases, with 10 bases between. Full variable domain (missing parts from reference TRBV18 and TRBJ1-6): NAGVMQNPRHLVRRRGQEARLRCSPMKGHSHVYWYRQLPEEGLKFMVYLQKENIIDESGMPKERFSAEFPKEGPSILRIQQVVRGDSAAYFCASSPLSRNYNSPLHFGNGTRLTVT.

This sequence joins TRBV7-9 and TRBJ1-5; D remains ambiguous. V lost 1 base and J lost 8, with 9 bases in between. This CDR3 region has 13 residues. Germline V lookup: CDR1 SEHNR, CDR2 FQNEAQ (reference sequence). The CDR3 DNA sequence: TGTGCCAGCAGCTTAGGGACCGGGGAGCCCCAGCATTTT. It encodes CASSLGTGEPQHF.

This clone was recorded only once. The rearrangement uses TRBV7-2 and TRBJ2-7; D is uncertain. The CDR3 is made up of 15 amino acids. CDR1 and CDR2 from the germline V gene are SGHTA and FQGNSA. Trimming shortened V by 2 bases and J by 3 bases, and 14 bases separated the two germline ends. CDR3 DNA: TGTGCCAGCAGCTTAAGCTGGACCCTCGGCTACGAGCAGTACTTC. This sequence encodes CASSLSWTLGYEQYF. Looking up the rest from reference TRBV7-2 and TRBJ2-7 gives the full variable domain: GAGVSQSPSNKVTEKGKDVELRCDPISGHTALYWYRQSLGQGLEFLIYFQGNSAPDKSGLPSDRFSAERTGGSVSTLTIQRTQQEDSAVYLCASSLSWTLGYEQYFGPGTRLTVT.

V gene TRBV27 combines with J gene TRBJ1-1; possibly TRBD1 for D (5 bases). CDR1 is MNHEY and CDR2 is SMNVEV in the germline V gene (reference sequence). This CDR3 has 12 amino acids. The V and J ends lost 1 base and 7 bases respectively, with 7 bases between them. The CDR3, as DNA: TGTGCCAGCAGTTTATGGGGGGGTGAAGCTTTCTTT. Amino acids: CASSLWGGEAFF.

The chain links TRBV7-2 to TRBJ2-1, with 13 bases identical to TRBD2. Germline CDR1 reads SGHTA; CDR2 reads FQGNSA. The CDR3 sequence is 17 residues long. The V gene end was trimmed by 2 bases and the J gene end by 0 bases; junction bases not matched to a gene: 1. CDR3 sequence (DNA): TGTGCCAGCAGCTTAAGGACTAGCGGGAGCTCCTACAATGAGCAGTTCTTC. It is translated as CASSLRTSGSSYNEQFF.

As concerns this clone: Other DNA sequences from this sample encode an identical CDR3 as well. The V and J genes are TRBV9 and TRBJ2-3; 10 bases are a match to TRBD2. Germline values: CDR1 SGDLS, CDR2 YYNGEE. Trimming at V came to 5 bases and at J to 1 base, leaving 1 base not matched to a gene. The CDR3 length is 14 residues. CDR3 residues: CASSLAGGTDTQYF. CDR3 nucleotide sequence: TGTGCCAGCAGTCTAGCGGGGGGCACAGATACGCAGTATTTT. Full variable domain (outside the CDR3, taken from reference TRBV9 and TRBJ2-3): DSGVTQTPKHLITATGQRVTLRCSPRSGDLSVYWYQQSLDQGLQFLIQYYNGEERAKGNILERFSAQQFPDLHSELNLSSLELGDSALYFCASSLAGGTDTQYFGPGTRLTVL.